The following is a T cell receptor (beta chain) sequence with its context. Its antigen remains unidentified. Mismatch with germline at one junction end may stem from a read error. The data stem from a study of esophageal squamous cell carcinoma under preoperative chemotherapy. Turning to the study itself: Samples included peripheral blood T cells as well as tumor-infiltrating lymphocytes.

Whole-study results and caveats: After treatment, tumor-infiltrating lymphocytes apparently came partly from blood T cells. After paclitaxel-nedaplatin, abundant clones were more likely to contract than amplify.

Time point indicated: before preoperative PTX-NDP chemotherapy. Germline V gives CDR1 ENHRY, CDR2 SYGVKD. The length of the CDR3 is 15 residues. Using its own MiXCR run on the PCR reads, TCRdb lists one record per CDR3 protein. The data contain about 12,000 distinct CDR3 sequences, roughly half of them singletons. The V and J genes are TRBV10-3 and TRBJ2-3; D is possibly TRBD1 (6 bases). This receptor was taken from a human donor with esophageal squamous cell carcinoma. The donor label of this sample is uncertain. Sampling was done from a patient given preoperative chemotherapy. CDR3 in amino acids: CAAGVGDGDTETQYF. The CDR3 DNA reads as TGTGCCGCGGGTGTAGGGGACGGGGACACAGAGACGCAGTATTTC.